A selection of T cell receptor beta chains follows, all from one sample in a study of control samples from healthy donors and cancer patients. The protocol was immunoSEQ multiplex PCR, while the TCRdb copy is restricted to in-frame clones and leaves out a portion. The table includes around 94,000 clones, roughly nine tenths detected once. The specimen sequenced was blood. These receptors were collected from a woman in her 50s in good health. Both conserved end residues are part of each CDR3. The D gene is left open where the match is weak. Size is omitted from some rows. Given values are once, few, many or a class for expanded clones.

.	TRBV4-2	.	TRBJ2-5	TGTGCCAGCAGCCAAGATGGAAGGGAGGAGGAGACCCAGTACTTC	CASSQDGREEETQYF
.	TRBV3-1/TRBV3-2	TRBD2	TRBJ2-3	TGTGCCAGCAGCCCTAGCGGGGGGGCCCTTACCAGCACAGATACGCAGTATTTT	CASSPSGGALTSTDTQYF
.	TRBV11-3	.	TRBJ2-3	TGTGCCAGCAGCTTGATGACTAGCACAGATACGCAGTATTTT	CASSLMTSTDTQYF
few	TRBV6-6	.	TRBJ1-6	TGTGCCAGCAGTTCGGACATTCGGGATAATTCACCCCTCCACTTT	CASSSDIRDNSPLHF
.	TRBV5-4	.	TRBJ1-2	TGTGCCAGCAGCCCACGGGGAAGGCCCAGAAACTATGGCTACACCTTC	CASSPRGRPRNYGYTF
.	TRBV19	.	TRBJ2-2	TGTGCCAGTAGACTACAGGAGAACACCGGGGAGCTGTTTTTT	CASRLQENTGELFF
.	TRBV12-3/TRBV12-4	.	TRBJ2-1	TGTGCCAGCAGCTTCTCCCCAGGTGAGCAGTTCTTC	CASSFSPGEQFF
.	TRBV11-3	.	TRBJ2-3	TGTGCCAGCAGCCCATTCCACGCAGATACGCAGTATTTT	CASSPFHADTQYF
.	TRBV7-2	TRBD1	TRBJ1-2	TGTGCCAGCAGTAGGACAGGCTATGGCTACACCTTC	CASSRTGYGYTF
.	TRBV5-1	TRBD2	TRBJ2-5	TGCGCCAGCAGCCGAGGGGGAAGCGGGAGAGGCGGGGAGACCCAGTACTTC	CASSRGGSGRGGETQYF
.	TRBV4-1	TRBD2	TRBJ2-2	TGCGCCAGCAGCCGGACTAGCGGGACGGGGCCACCTCGGGAGCTGTTTTTT	CASSRTSGTGPPRELFF
.	TRBV4-2	TRBD2	TRBJ2-7	TGTGCCAGCAGCCAAGGACTAGCTATAGCCTACGAGCAGTACTTC	CASSQGLAIAYEQYF
.	TRBV11-2	TRBD2	TRBJ2-7	TGTGCCAGCAGCTCACGCGGGGGACAGTACTTC	CASSSRGGQYF
.	TRBV7-2	.	TRBJ2-2	TGTGCCAGCAGCTTTCGGGGCGTGGACGGGGAGCTGTTTTTT	CASSFRGVDGELFF
.	TRBV6-2/TRBV6-3	.	TRBJ1-1	TGTGCCAGCAGCCCCCCCCCGGGGGGGTTGAACACTGAAGCTTTCTTT	CASSPPPGGLNTEAFF
.	TRBV7-2	.	TRBJ2-7	TGTGCCAGCAGCTCTGGGGGGTCCAGGGTCGAGCAGTACTTC	CASSSGGSRVEQYF